This T cell receptor beta chain was profiled in a study of T cells after yellow fever vaccination. In TCRdb, the 5' RACE reads were re-called with MiXCR into one record per CDR3 protein. The sample holds some 560,000 distinct CDR3 sequences; about 17% are singletons and the top ten take approximately 15%. The source material was PBMCs, sampled roughly 5 days after the first yellow fever vaccination. This receptor was identified in a man between 18 and 35 years old who received the YFV17D yellow fever vaccine.

The DNA of the CDR3 is TGTGCCAGCAGCTGGGGCCTAAACATCAACATTCAGTACTTC. Translation gives CASSWGLNINIQYF. The gene calls are TRBV5-4 and TRBJ2-4, with D possibly being TRBD1 (5 bases). V gave up 3 bases and J gave up 7 bases, with 14 bases separating them. Looked up from germline, CDR1 is SGHNT and CDR2 is YYREEE (reference sequence). The CDR3 is 14 amino acids.